Each of the 17 T cell receptor beta chains below was sequenced from the same sample in a study of control samples from healthy donors and cancer patients. The repertoire was sequenced with immunoSEQ multiplex PCR; TCRdb's copy has only in-frame clones and lacks some. The table includes around 110,000 clones, over 90% detected once. Sequences were obtained from blood. Receptors were obtained from a young man in good health.

J is TRBJ2-1 and V is TRBV7-6, with 8 bases aligning to TRBD1. The germline V gene has CDR1 SGHVS and CDR2 FNYEAQ. The trim removed 4 bases at V and 4 bases at J, leaving 15 bases unmatched. This CDR3 has 18 amino acids. The CDR3 spells CASSSPGAGQVPYNEQFF. The DNA for the CDR3 is TGTGCCAGCAGCTCACCCGGGGCGGGACAGGTACCTTACAATGAGCAGTTCTTC.

The rearrangement links TRBV7-9 to TRBJ1-3; D call uncertain. CDR3 length equals 16 residues. Germline-derived CDR1 and CDR2 are SEHNR and FQNEAQ (reference sequence). Trimming removed 6 bases from V and 2 bases from J, with 17 bases in between. Written as DNA, the CDR3 is TGTGCCAGCAGGCCGTTCAGCGGGAGCACTGGAAACACCATATATTTT. Translated: CASRPFSGSTGNTIYF.

This chain links TRBV9 with TRBJ2-1, with 9 bases that match TRBD2. The CDR3 contains 14 residues. The V segment lost 6 bases and the J segment 4 bases; nucleotides outside the gene matches: 5. The germline CDR1 and CDR2 sequences are SGDLS and YYNGEE. The CDR3 here is CASNKAGGYNEQFF. The CDR3 nucleotides are TGTGCCAGCAACAAAGCGGGGGGATACAATGAGCAGTTCTTC.

The chain uses TRBV11-2 and TRBJ2-1, with D maybe TRBD1 (6 bases). Trimming left V 5 bases short and J 7 bases short, with 21 bases between. Germline CDR1 SGHAT, CDR2 FQNNGV. The CDR3 is 16 residues long. The CDR3 here is CASSALQGVSLNEQFF. The DNA for the CDR3 is TGTGCCAGCAGCGCCTTACAGGGAGTAAGCTTAAATGAGCAGTTCTTC.

J is TRBJ2-2 and V is TRBV7-6; no reliable D call. Germline CDR1 and CDR2: SGHVS and FNYEAQ. V gave up 3 bases and J gave up 2 bases, with 10 bases separating them. CDR3 length: 15 amino acids. The CDR3 DNA sequence: TGTGCCAGCAGCTTGGACCAACCTAACACCGGGGAGCTGTTTTTT. Amino acid sequence: CASSLDQPNTGELFF.

The CDR3 is CASSPSTGGGAEDTQYF. The CDR3 DNA is TGCGCCAGCAGCCCCTCAACGGGAGGGGGGGCCGAAGATACGCAGTATTTT. The V and J genes are TRBV5-1 and TRBJ2-3; 8 nucleotides agree with TRBD2. The ends lost 4 bases at V and 5 bases at J; junction bases unmatched: 15. From germline, CDR1 is SGHRS and CDR2 YFSETQ. The CDR3 has 17 residues.

V gene TRBV6-6 combines with J gene TRBJ1-4; a possible D gene is TRBD1 (5 bases). Germline CDR1 is MNHNY and CDR2 is SVGAGI (reference sequence). There are 12 residues in the CDR3. V was cut by 0 bases and J by 13 bases, with 9 bases left in between. The CDR3 DNA follows: TGTGCCAGCAGTTACTCGGGGCAGGGACTGTTTTTT. Encoded protein: CASSYSGQGLFF.

The V call is TRBV5-5, the J call TRBJ1-4; TRBD1 agrees at 8 bases. The CDR3 loop spans 13 amino acids. Germline CDR1 and CDR2: SGHKS and YYEKEE (reference sequence). J gave up 12 bases and V 4 bases, and 8 bases lay outside the gene matches. The DNA for the CDR3 is TGTGCCAGCAGCCCGCCAGGACAGGGACAACTGTTTTTT. This sequence encodes CASSPPGQGQLFF.

The table lists this clone with a count of one. The V call is TRBV13, the J call TRBJ1-3; no reliable D call. Per the germline V gene, CDR1 is PRHDT and CDR2 is FYEKMQ (reference sequence). This CDR3 contains 13 residues. Between the trimmed V and J ends, which lost 8 bases and 0 bases, there was a span of 8 bases. The CDR3 here is CASSSFSGNTIYF. In DNA form, the CDR3 reads TGTGCCAGCTCGAGTTTCTCTGGAAACACCATATATTTT.

In its sample, this clone was seen once. V gene TRBV3-1 (or the pseudogene TRBV3-2) combines with J gene TRBJ1-2; TRBD1 agrees at 8 bases. Germline CDR1 reads LGHDT; CDR2 reads YNNKEL (reference sequence). With V trimmed by 4 bases and J by 8 bases, 6 bases remained unmatched. The CDR3 length is 13 residues. CDR3 sequence: CASSLGQGQGYTF. CDR3 in DNA: TGTGCCAGCAGCCTCGGACAGGGTCAAGGCTACACCTTC.

The V call is TRBV11-2, the J call TRBJ2-3; D is possibly TRBD1 (5 bases). The V end was cut by 0 bases, the J end by 4 bases, with 11 bases between. CDR1 SGHAT and CDR2 FQNNGV come from the germline V gene. This CDR3 has 15 amino acids. The CDR3 spells CASSLDRVPADTQYF. CDR3 sequence (DNA): TGTGCCAGCAGCTTAGACAGGGTCCCCGCAGATACGCAGTATTTT.

The chain has TRBV2 and TRBJ2-4; TRBD1 is a possible D gene (5 bases). Trimming took 8 bases from V and 14 from J, leaving 16 bases between them. This CDR3 has 11 amino acids. In germline, CDR1 is SNHLY, CDR2 FYNNEI. This CDR3 is CASAAQGREYF. The CDR3 DNA reads TGTGCCAGCGCCGCTCAGGGTCGTGAGTACTTC.

The V and J genes are TRBV6-6 and TRBJ2-6; 7 nucleotides match TRBD2. Trimming at V came to 6 bases and at J to 0 bases, leaving 17 bases not matched to a gene. CDR3 size: 20 residues. CDR1 is MNHNY and CDR2 is SVGAGI in the germline V gene (reference sequence). The CDR3 DNA reads TGTGCCAGCAGCAAGACCCCCCGGGACTACTTACACTCTGGGGCCAACGTCCTGACTTTC. Translating gives CASSKTPRDYLHSGANVLTF.

This rearrangement joins TRBV5-1 to TRBJ2-1; 7 nucleotides agree with TRBD1. The CDR3 runs to 16 residues. V lost 3 bases, J lost 3 bases, and 9 bases stayed unmatched. Germline V lookup: CDR1 SGHRS, CDR2 YFSETQ. The CDR3 DNA reads as TGCGCCAGCAGCTATGGGACAGCGGACGGCTACAATGAGCAGTTCTTC. It encodes CASSYGTADGYNEQFF.

The V call is TRBV5-1, the J call TRBJ2-1; no reliable D call. This CDR3 is built from 10 residues. Germline V CDR1 and CDR2: SGHRS, YFSETQ. The ends were cut back, 6 bases at V and 8 bases at J, with 6 bases in the middle. The CDR3: CASTGDEQFF. Written as DNA, the CDR3 is TGCGCCAGCACTGGCGATGAGCAGTTCTTC.

The chain employs TRBV11-3 and TRBJ2-2, with 12 nucleotides matching TRBD2. Unmatched junction bases numbered 6, after V lost 5 bases and J lost 5 bases. CDR1 SGHNT and CDR2 YENEEA come from the germline V gene. This CDR3 spans 16 amino acids. The CDR3 DNA sequence: TGTGCCAGCAGCCCGACTAGCGGGGGCCATACCGGGGAGCTGTTTTTT. Protein sequence: CASSPTSGGHTGELFF.

The chain recombines TRBV7-2 with TRBJ1-3; 9 nucleotides line up with TRBD1. The CDR3 length is 18 residues. The trim removed 2 bases at V and 0 bases at J, leaving 8 bases unmatched. Germline V lookup: CDR1 SGHTA, CDR2 FQGNSA. The CDR3: CASSLTGTGILSGNTIYF. The CDR3 DNA reads TGTGCCAGCAGCTTAACGGGGACAGGGATTCTCTCTGGAAACACCATATATTTT. The whole variable domain, remainder taken from reference TRBV7-2 and TRBJ1-3, is GAGVSQSPSNKVTEKGKDVELRCDPISGHTALYWYRQSLGQGLEFLIYFQGNSAPDKSGLPSDRFSAERTGGSVSTLTIQRTQQEDSAVYLCASSLTGTGILSGNTIYFGEGSWLTVV.